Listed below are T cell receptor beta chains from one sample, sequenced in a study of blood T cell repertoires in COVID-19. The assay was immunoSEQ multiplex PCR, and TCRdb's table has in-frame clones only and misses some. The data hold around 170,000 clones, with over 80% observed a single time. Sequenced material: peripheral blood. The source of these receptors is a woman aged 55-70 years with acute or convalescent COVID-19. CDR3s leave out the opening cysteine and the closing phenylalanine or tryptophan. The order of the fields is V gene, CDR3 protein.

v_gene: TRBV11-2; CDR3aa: ASSSLQGVRYEQY
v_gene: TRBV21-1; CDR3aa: ASSKLAGQVSTDTQY
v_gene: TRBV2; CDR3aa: ASSLNRDSRDTEAF
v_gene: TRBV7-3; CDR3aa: ASSLVQGNAGGELF
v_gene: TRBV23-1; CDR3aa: ASYAGGDRGTGSPLH
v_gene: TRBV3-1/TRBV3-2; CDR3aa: ASSRSLSGTDTQY
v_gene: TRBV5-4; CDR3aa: ASSSGGVYNEQF
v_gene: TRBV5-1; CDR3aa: ASSLAGDWNTEAF
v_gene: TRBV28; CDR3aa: ASSSTDTGVNSPLH
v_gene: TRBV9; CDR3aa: ASSVRQEAYEQY
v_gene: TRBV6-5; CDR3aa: ASRPGLGTGY
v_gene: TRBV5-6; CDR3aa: ASSRGQGVGQPQH
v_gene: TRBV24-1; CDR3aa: ATRAAGSNQPQH
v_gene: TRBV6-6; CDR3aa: ASSRLIPQTGLAKNIQY
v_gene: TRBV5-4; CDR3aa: ASSFKGGDVSLEQY
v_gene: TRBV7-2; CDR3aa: ASSTRGTQY
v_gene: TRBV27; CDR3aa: ASSSYPGGPETQY
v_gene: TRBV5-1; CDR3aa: ASSLEGTGGYEQY
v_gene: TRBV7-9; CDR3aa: ASSVTGRDTEAF
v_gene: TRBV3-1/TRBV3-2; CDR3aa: ASSHAYGTGGLGYT
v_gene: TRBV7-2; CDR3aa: ASSLSRGESYEQY
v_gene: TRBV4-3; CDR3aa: ASSQDPRVPPGGPEAF
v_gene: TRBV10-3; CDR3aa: AISEQGGWGEKLF
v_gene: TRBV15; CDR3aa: ATSREQAHYGYT
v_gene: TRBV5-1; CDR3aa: ASSLVSGTGNEKLF
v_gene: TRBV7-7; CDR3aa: ASSLARISGGETQY
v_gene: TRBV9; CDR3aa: ASSPLPSGGLTDTQY
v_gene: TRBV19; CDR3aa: ASSSRTGGPYGYT
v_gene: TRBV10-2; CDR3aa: ASSEERGALYEQY
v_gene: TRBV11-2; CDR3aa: ASSLVPGEQF
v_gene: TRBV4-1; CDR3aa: ASSPRQGRDGELF